This TCR beta chain was found in a study of T cell responses to AZD1222 COVID-19 vaccine. Findings of the study overall: Females outnumbered males among donors, who were mostly white British; clonal diversity was possibly underestimated. Unmutated variant regions are reportedly the target of nearly half of TCRs that are spike-specific. The peak T cell response came first, and repertoires were sampled only after it.

CDR3 length equals 16 residues. V was pared by 3 bases and J by 2 bases, with 7 bases of the junction left unmatched. Per the germline V gene, CDR1 is KGHSH and CDR2 is LQKENI. Of note for this clone: Its specificity is not known.

Profiling relied on immunoSEQ multiplex PCR, and the TCRdb table lists in-frame clones only, not all of them. The repertoire holds 120,000 or so clones, with around 91% as singletons. Specimen: peripheral blood, collected on day 0 of AZD1222 vaccination. The rearrangement joins TRBV18 to TRBJ1-3, with 7 bases that match TRBD1. The source is an adult in good health. In nucleotides, the CDR3 is TGTGCCAGCTCACCGTACAGGGGAAAGGCTGGAAACACCATATATTTT. As protein: CASSPYRGKAGNTIYF.